The present entry profiles one T cell receptor beta chain with its context. CDR1 is MNHNY and CDR2 is SVGAGI in the germline V gene (reference sequence). The junction had 6 bases not matched to a gene; V was cut back by 4 bases and J by 10 bases. The CDR3 sequence is 12 residues long. These data originate in a study of T cell clonotyping in hematopoietic cell transplantation. The table came from immunoSEQ multiplex PCR; TCRdb's copy has only in-frame clones and leaves some out. The sample holds about 36,000 clones; 80% to 90% are singletons and the top ten take 1.5% to 2%. Specimen: peripheral blood mononuclear cells. The receptor was isolated from a woman in her forties in good health. Some clones in this sample may be carry-over from other donors' samples. This chain uses TRBV6-6 with TRBJ1-2; 7 bases fit TRBD1. The CDR3 spells CASSSGQRIYTF. For the CDR3, the DNA is TGTGCCAGCAGTTCGGGACAGAGAATCTACACCTTC.